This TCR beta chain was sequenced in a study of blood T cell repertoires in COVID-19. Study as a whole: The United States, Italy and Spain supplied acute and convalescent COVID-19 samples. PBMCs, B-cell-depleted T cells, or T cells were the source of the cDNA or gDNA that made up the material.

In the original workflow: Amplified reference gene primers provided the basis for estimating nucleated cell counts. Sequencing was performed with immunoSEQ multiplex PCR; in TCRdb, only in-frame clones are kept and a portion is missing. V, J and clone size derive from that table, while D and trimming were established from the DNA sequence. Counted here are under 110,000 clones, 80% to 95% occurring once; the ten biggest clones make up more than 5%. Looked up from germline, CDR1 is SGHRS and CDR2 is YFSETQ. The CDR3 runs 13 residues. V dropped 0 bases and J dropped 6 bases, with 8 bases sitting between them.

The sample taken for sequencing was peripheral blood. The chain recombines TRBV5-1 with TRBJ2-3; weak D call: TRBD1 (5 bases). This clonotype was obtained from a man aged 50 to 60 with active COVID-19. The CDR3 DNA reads TGCGCCAGCAGCTTGGCGAAGGGGGATACGCAGTATTTT. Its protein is CASSLAKGDTQYF.